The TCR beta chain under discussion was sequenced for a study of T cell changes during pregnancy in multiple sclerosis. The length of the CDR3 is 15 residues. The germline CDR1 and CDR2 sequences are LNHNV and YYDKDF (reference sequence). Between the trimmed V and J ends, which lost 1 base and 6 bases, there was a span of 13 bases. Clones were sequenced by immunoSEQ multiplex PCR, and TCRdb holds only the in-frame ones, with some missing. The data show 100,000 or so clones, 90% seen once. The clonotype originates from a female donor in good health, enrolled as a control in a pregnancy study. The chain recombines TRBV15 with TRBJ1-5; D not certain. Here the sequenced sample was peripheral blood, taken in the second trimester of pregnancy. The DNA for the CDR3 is TGTGCCACCAGCAGAGCCTATGAGGTTGGTCAGCCCCAGCATTTT. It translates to CATSRAYEVGQPQHF. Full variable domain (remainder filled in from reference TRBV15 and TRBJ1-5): DAMVIQNPRYQVTQFGKPVTLSCSQTLNHNVMYWYQQKSSQAPKLLFHYYDKDFNNEADTPDNFQSRRPNTSFCFLDIRSPGLGDTAMYLCATSRAYEVGQPQHFGDGTRLSIL.